This record concerns one T cell receptor (beta chain) sequence. No antigen is known for it. Qualities for individual bases were not recorded, and no much larger clone is one base off. This specimen comes from a study of control samples from healthy donors and cancer patients (dated by TCRdb to about 2020). Library method: the immunoSEQ multiplex PCR assay. Entries here come from immuneACCESS through TCRdb and include only in-frame sequences with V and J called. Some clones fail to appear in such tables; in the studies checked, an unresolved V gene covers under half of the shortfall, and the cause of the remainder is unknown. This sample gives around 120,000 clones in total; roughly nine tenths of them show up just once. 7.8% of the sample comes from the top ten. Including the terminal cysteine and phenylalanine, the CDR3 comprises 13 residues. Kept here is only the CDR3 DNA, which spans 39 bases and is read in frame from base 1. CDR1 is given as MDHEN and CDR2 as SYDVKM, both from the germline V gene. Trimming at the junction amounts to 6 bases on V and 8 bases on J, and the germline ends lie 14 bases apart.

This receptor was identified in a woman between 18 and 29 years old in good health. The sequenced sample consisted of blood. The rearranged segments are TRBV28 and TRBJ2-1, with the D gene tentatively TRBD1 or TRBD2, based on 7 matching bases in each. The sequenced DNA is TGTGCCAGCAGGCGCAGGGGGAGGGATGAGCAGTTCTTC. This codes for CASRRRGRDEQFF. Where the CDR3 stops, the reference TRBV28 and TRBJ2-1 genes take over; the full variable domain is DVKVTQSSRYLVKRTGEKVFLECVQDMDHENMFWYRQDPGLGLRLIYFSYDVKMKEKGDIPEGYSVSREKKERFSLILESASTNQTSMYLCASRRRGRDEQFFGPGTRLTVL.